The clone carrying this TCR beta chain is large in the sample. This beta chain is off target for a library built for alpha chains, so its abundance means little. V lost 0 bases to trimming and J lost 4 bases, with 7 bases between them. Germline V lookup: CDR1 SGDLS, CDR2 YYNGEE. The CDR3 spans 14 residues. Time point meaning: sample taken at primary tumor resection. Without sorting, whole RNA was sequenced from tumor, nontumor lung or frozen PBMC. Using its own MiXCR run on the 5' RACE reads, TCRdb lists one record per CDR3 protein. The data show over 1,500 distinct CDR3 sequences, about 8.2% seen once. The data stem from a study of spatial heterogeneity in lung cancer.

The chain couples TRBV9 to TRBJ2-2; D unresolved. Sequencing was performed on normal lung tissue next to the tumor, taken at surgery. The receptor was derived from a male donor with early-stage non-small cell lung cancer. CDR3 sequence reads: CASSVGASTGELFF. CDR3 bases: TGTGCCAGCAGCGTAGGCGCGAGCACCGGGGAGCTGTTTTTT.